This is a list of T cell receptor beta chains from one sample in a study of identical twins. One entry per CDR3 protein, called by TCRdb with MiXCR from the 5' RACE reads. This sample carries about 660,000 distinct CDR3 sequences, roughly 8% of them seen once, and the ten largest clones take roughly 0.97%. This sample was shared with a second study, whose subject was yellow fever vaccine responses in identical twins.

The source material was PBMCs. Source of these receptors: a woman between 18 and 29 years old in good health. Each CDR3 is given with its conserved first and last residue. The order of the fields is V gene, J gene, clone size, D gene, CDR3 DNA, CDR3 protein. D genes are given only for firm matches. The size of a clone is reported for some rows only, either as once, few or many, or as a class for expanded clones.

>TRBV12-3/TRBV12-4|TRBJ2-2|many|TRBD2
TGTGCCAGCAGTCCCCTTTTGGGGGGGGGTAGCACCGGGGAGCTGTTTTTT
CASSPLLGGGSTGELFF
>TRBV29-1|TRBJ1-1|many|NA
TGCAGCGTGAGATATTTGAACACTGAAGCTTTCTTT
CSVRYLNTEAFF
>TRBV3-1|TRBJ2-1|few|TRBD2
TGTGCCAGCAGCCTCAACCCCGGGGGGGCCTATGAGCAGTTCTTC
CASSLNPGGAYEQFF
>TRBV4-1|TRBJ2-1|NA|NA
TGCGCCAGCAGCCAAGAAGGGACCCCCGGTTTGAATGAGCAGTTCTTC
CASSQEGTPGLNEQFF
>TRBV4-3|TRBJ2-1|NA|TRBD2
TGCGCCAGCAGCCAAGATTATTCACTAGCGGGCCTCACATCCTACAATGAGCAGTTCTTC
CASSQDYSLAGLTSYNEQFF
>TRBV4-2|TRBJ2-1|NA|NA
TGTGCCAGCAGCCAAAGTAGGGGGGGAATGAACAATGAGCAGTTCTTC
CASSQSRGGMNNEQFF
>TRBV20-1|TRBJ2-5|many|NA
TGCAGTGCTAGGGGGGAAGAGGAGACCCAGTACTTC
CSARGEEETQYF
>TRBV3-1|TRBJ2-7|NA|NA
TGTGCCAGCAGCCGGGGGTACTACGAGCAGTACTTC
CASSRGYYEQYF
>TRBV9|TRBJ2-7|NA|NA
TGTGCCAGCAGCTCCCGACAAACTGGTGGCGAGCAGTACTTC
CASSSRQTGGEQYF
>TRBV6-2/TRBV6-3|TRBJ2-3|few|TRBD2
TGTGCCAGCAGGGGACTAGAAAGAGATACGCAGTATTTT
CASRGLERDTQYF
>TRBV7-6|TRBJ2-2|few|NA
TGTGCCAGCAGCCCAGGAGACATTACAGGGACCGGGGAGCTGTTTTTT
CASSPGDITGTGELFF
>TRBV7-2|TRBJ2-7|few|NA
TGTGCCAGCAGCGGGGCTAGCGCCTACGAGCAGTACTTC
CASSGASAYEQYF
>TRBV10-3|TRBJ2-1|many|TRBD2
TGTGCCATCGGGACTAGCGGGAGCTACAATGAGCAGTTCTTC
CAIGTSGSYNEQFF
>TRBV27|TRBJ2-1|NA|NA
TGTGCCAGCGCCGACGGGGCAAACTACAATGAGCAGTTCTTC
CASADGANYNEQFF
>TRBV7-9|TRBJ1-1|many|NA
TGTGCCAGCAGCTTAGACGGAGGGGCTGAAGCTTTCTTT
CASSLDGGAEAFF
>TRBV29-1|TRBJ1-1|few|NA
TGCAGCGCCAGATCAATGACTGAAGCTTTCTTT
CSARSMTEAFF
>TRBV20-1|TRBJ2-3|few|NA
TGCAGTGCTGGGGCGAGCGGCACAGATACGCAGTATTTT
CSAGASGTDTQYF
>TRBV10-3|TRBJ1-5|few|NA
TGTGCCATCAGTGAGTCGGGGGGCTTCAATCAGCCCCAGCATTTT
CAISESGGFNQPQHF
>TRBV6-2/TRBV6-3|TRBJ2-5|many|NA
TGTGCCAGCAGTGACACCGGGGGAGAGGAGACCCAGTACTTC
CASSDTGGEETQYF
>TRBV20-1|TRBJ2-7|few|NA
TGCAGTGCTAGAGATCTCGGGAAGGCGGCCTACGAGCAGTACTTC
CSARDLGKAAYEQYF
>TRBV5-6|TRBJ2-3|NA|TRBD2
TGTGCCAGCAGCTTGGCTAGCGGGCCCCCAGATACGCAGTATTTT
CASSLASGPPDTQYF
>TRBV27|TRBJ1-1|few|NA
TGTGCCAGCAGAATATACAGAACCTCCAACACTGAAGCTTTCTTT
CASRIYRTSNTEAFF
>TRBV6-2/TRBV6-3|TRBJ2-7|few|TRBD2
TGTGCCAGCAAGACCCCGGGACTAGCGGGAGCAAACGAGCAGTACTTC
CASKTPGLAGANEQYF
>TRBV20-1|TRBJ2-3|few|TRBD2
TGCAGTGCTAGTCATAAGCGGGGGAATACGCAGTATTTT
CSASHKRGNTQYF
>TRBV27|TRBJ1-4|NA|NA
TGTGCCAGCAGTTTTACCGGGGGCTATGCAACTAATGAAAAACTGTTTTTT
CASSFTGGYATNEKLFF
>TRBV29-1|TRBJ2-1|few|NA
TGCAGCGTTTCCCGTGAGGTTTACAATGAGCAGTTCTTC
CSVSREVYNEQFF
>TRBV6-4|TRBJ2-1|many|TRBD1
TGTGCCAGCACCCCCGGGACAGGGGGCTTCAATGAGCAGTTCTTC
CASTPGTGGFNEQFF
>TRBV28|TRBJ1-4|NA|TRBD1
TGTGCCAGTAAAACGATCCGGGACAGGGGAATGATTCTAAGGGAAAAACTGTTTTTT
CASKTIRDRGMILREKLFF
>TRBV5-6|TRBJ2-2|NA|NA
TGTGCCAGCAGCCCGGGGGACCGGGCGCGCACCGGGGAGCTGTTTTTT
CASSPGDRARTGELFF
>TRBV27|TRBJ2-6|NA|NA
TGTGCCAGCAGTTTATCGCCCCGGTCTGGGGCCAACGTCCTGACTTTC
CASSLSPRSGANVLTF
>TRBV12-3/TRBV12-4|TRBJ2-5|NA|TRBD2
TGTGCCAGCATTCCTACCGGACTAGCGGGAGAGACCCAGTACTTC
CASIPTGLAGETQYF
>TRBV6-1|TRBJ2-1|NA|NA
TGTGCCAGCAGTGAAGCGGGGACTTCCAACGAGCAGTTCTTC
CASSEAGTSNEQFF
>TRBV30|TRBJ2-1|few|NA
TGTGCCTGGAGTGCGGGACAAGGTTACAATGAGCAGTTCTTC
CAWSAGQGYNEQFF
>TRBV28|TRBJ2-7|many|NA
TGTGCCAGCAGTCCTACCGAGACTTGGGAGCAGTACTTC
CASSPTETWEQYF
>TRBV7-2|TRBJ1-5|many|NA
TGTGCCAGCAGCCCACGGGGGTCAGGGCAGCCCCAGCATTTT
CASSPRGSGQPQHF
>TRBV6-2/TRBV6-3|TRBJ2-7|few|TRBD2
TGTGCCAGCAGTTCCCATAGCGGGGGGGAAGACGAGCAGTACTTC
CASSSHSGGEDEQYF
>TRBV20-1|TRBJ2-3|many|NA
TGCAGTGCTAGAGCTTCAGGGGGGGGGACAGATACGCAGTATTTT
CSARASGGGTDTQYF
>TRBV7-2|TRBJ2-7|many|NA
TGTGCCAGCAGCTCGTCGACGACCTACGAGCAGTACTTC
CASSSSTTYEQYF
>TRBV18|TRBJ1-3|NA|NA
TGTGCCAGCTCACCGTGGGACAACTCTGGAAACACCATATATTTT
CASSPWDNSGNTIYF
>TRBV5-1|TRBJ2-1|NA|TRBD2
TGCGCCAGCAGCTTGTTTACTAGCGGGGGCCCCTCCTACAATGAGCAGTTCTTC
CASSLFTSGGPSYNEQFF
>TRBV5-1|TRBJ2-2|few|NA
TGCGCCAGCAGCTTGGGACTAGGAGCCGTCGGGGAGCTGTTTTTT
CASSLGLGAVGELFF